This T cell receptor beta chain was sequenced during a study of naive and memory T cell subsets (dated by TCRdb to the late 2010s). Some background on the complete study: An open-source, UMI-based TCR alpha and beta sequencing pipeline was applied to sorted naive and memory peripheral blood T cell subsets. The functional CMV T cell responses agreed completely with IgG serology results. RNA was DNase-treated and reverse transcribed with TCR constant-region primers, mostly using SuperScript III.

Measured from the cysteine to the phenylalanine, the CDR3 is 18 residues long. The kept DNA is CDR3 alone, 54 bases in frame from the first base. Sequences DFQATT (CDR1) and SNEGSKA (CDR2) are obtained from the germline V gene (reference sequence). Deletion took 1 base off V and 4 bases off J, with a span of 23 bases between the germline ends. Points on this clonotype: The specificity of this receptor is unknown. Base qualities are missing; no much larger clone stands one base away.

TCR alpha and beta chain libraries were amplified separately from the second PCR step onward. To determine each donor's CMV status, fresh PBMCs were stimulated overnight with CMV viral lysate, and IFNgamma production from CD4+ T cells was then assessed. CD4 T cells were positively selected with Miltenyi beads, followed by positive selection of CD8 T cells from the CD4-negative fraction. Cells stained for CD3, CD4, CD8, CD45RA, CD27 and a live/dead dye were sorted on a BD Aria II into four subsets by CD45RA and CD27. Blood was obtained from a few healthy volunteers, and the blood from each volunteer was fractionated into CD4 and CD8 T cells and subsequently into four differentiation subsets. Approximately 120 ml of peripheral blood was collected from each donor, and PBMC were isolated by Ficoll-Paque PLUS density-gradient centrifugation. Sorted cells were lysed in RLT buffer, and RNA was extracted with a Qiagen RNeasy kit and stored at -80°C.

Preparation of the library involved UMI-ligation and nested PCR. The beta constant-region primer was an equimolar mix of two oligonucleotides covering both TRBC1 and TRBC2. A single-stranded oligonucleotide carrying the SP2 primer and a 12-nucleotide UMI was ligated to the 3' end of the cDNA by T4 RNA ligase 1. Four rounds of PCR were used to amplify ligated cDNA, with nested alpha and beta constant-region primers being used together with the SP2 primer. The ligation reaction was kept at 16 degrees C for 20-24 hours. PCR2 was usually performed as a SYBR Green qPCR and halted at a preset threshold so that over-amplification would not occur. All purifications after the first were performed with Agencourt AMPure XP magnetic beads. Library amounts were measured by Qubit and library quality was assessed on a TapeStation, where the main peak was expected at around 650 bp. Pooled libraries were sequenced on an Illumina MiSeq with v2 2x251 paired-end kits, typically giving about 0.95-2.2 million reads per sample. Each sample's library went into the pool at approximately 4 nM, and about 4.5-7.5% PhiX was added to help with cluster recognition. Under the source paper's analysis protocol: V and J genes were assigned to Demultiplexor-processed FASTQ reads by Decombinator through tag matching, with a single base-pair mismatch being allowed. By using UMIs, Collapsinator corrected both sequencing errors and the frequency errors caused by PCR heterogeneity. CDR3Translator translated TCRs and extracted CDR3s from the conserved cysteine to the FGXG phenylalanine, flagging non-productive sequences. Gini, Shannon entropy and inverse Simpson indices were calculated on repertoires that had been subsampled to equal numbers of UMI-defined TCRs. Clonotype abundance distributions were fitted to a power law by maximum likelihood within the linear range. On one naive CD8 sample, the pipeline and MIGEC gave similar UMI counts, unique TCR numbers and clonal distributions. In one analysis, naive TCRs that were also found in any memory subset of the same donor were excluded from the naive repertoire. The repertoires were searched for several thousand CMV-associated CDR3 sequences that had been compiled from VDJdb and a published dataset. TCRdb reprocessing: public reads trimmed at Q25 with fastp, clones called with MiXCR, in-frame beta chains kept. Entries that share a CDR3 protein sequence are merged under the most common genes and DNA. For this entry, the V and J calls and clone size follow TCRdb and not the study's own pipeline. The sample data list 140,000 to 150,000 distinct CDR3 sequences, and about 18% of these were observed just once. The ten top clones hold just over 0.14% of the sample.

Overall results and qualifications from the work: Once error correction was done, more than 90% of naive TCR sequences showed up just once, which made the naive abundance distributions much steeper than those of the memory subsets. RNA-based TCR counts may be influenced by expression changes linked to T cell activation and differentiation. A few larger clonotypes were found in naive repertoires, especially CD8, and these larger clonotypes were possibly memory cells re-expressing CD45RA. Single alpha or beta chain sequences, rather than paired alpha/beta receptors, were used to define clonotypes. The repertoire findings for the naive and memory subsets could not be validated against a ground truth, as none was available. In both CD4 and CD8 cells, a rise in Gini index and a fall in Shannon and inverse Simpson diversity were observed from naive through CM, EM and EMRA. TCR abundance followed a power law with an exponent that was different for naive and memory subsets but consistent across the three individuals.

This sequence was found in a human donor in good health. Sequencing used naive CD4+ T cells from blood. The label giving this sample's cell subset or site can be read as: naive T cells, CD45RA high CD27+. The chain links TRBV20-1 with TRBJ2-1; the D segment could be TRBD2, given 6 matching bases. This receptor carries the CDR3 CSARVHSGLAARYNEQFF. The DNA sequence is given as TGCAGTGCTAGAGTGCATTCGGGACTCGCGGCCCGTTACAATGAGCAGTTCTTC.